A selection of T cell receptor beta chains follows, all from one sample in a study of human T cells and chemical hapten exposure. TCRdb redid the calling of the RACE reads with MiXCR, one entry per CDR3 protein. The table has about 40,000 distinct CDR3 sequences, more than 9% seen once. The sample in question was whole blood, obtained in connection with sensitization to the hapten diphenylcyclopropenone (DPC). These receptors came from a young man with alopecia areata. Some clones in this sample may be carry-over from other donors' samples. Both conserved end residues are part of each CDR3. D genes are given only for firm matches. Rows give clone size only sometimes, using once, few, many, or a class for an expanded clone.

V: TRBV11-3; length: 16; size: .; D: TRBD1; J: TRBJ2-5; CDR3: CASSLDRDRASETQYF; DNA: TGTGCCAGCAGCTTAGATCGGGACAGGGCGTCAGAGACCCAGTACTTC
V: TRBV11-3; length: 15; size: many; D: .; J: TRBJ2-1; CDR3: CASSLALMGAGEQFF; DNA: TGTGCCAGCAGCTTAGCGTTGATGGGGGCGGGTGAGCAGTTCTTC
V: TRBV5-1; length: 18; size: few; D: TRBD2; J: TRBJ2-3; CDR3: CASSIGLAGGRSRDTQYF; DNA: TGCGCCAGCAGCATAGGACTAGCGGGAGGTCGGAGTAGAGATACGCAGTATTTT
V: TRBV4-3; length: 16; size: few; D: TRBD2; J: TRBJ2-1; CDR3: CASSQELAGFYNEQFF; DNA: TGCGCCAGCAGCCAAGAACTAGCGGGATTCTACAATGAGCAGTTCTTC
V: TRBV20-1; length: 13; size: many; D: .; J: TRBJ1-2; CDR3: CSARDVQGNGYTF; DNA: TGCAGTGCTAGAGATGTTCAGGGGAATGGCTACACCTTC
V: TRBV20-1; length: 13; size: many; D: .; J: TRBJ2-1; CDR3: CSARPGSYNEQFF; DNA: TGCAGTGCTAGACCGGGGTCGTACAATGAGCAGTTCTTC
V: TRBV29-1; length: 12; size: .; D: .; J: TRBJ2-3; CDR3: CSDGTSTDTQYF; DNA: TGCAGCGATGGGACCTCCACAGATACGCAGTATTTT
V: TRBV11-2; length: 13; size: many; D: .; J: TRBJ1-5; CDR3: CASSLFGDQPQHF; DNA: TGTGCCAGCAGCTTGTTTGGAGATCAGCCCCAGCATTTT
V: TRBV19; length: 14; size: .; D: TRBD1; J: TRBJ1-1; CDR3: CASSYLTGGTEAFF; DNA: TGTGCCAGTAGTTACTTAACAGGGGGCACTGAAGCTTTCTTT
V: TRBV5-1; length: 14; size: .; D: TRBD1; J: TRBJ2-2; CDR3: CASSSQGTAGELFF; DNA: TGCGCCAGCAGCTCACAGGGGACCGCCGGGGAGCTGTTTTTT
V: TRBV4-1; length: 14; size: .; D: TRBD1; J: TRBJ1-2; CDR3: CASSQRTGGAGYTF; DNA: TGCGCCAGCAGCCAGAGGACAGGGGGCGCCGGCTACACCTTC
V: TRBV20-1; length: 13; size: many; D: .; J: TRBJ1-5; CDR3: CSARTDGNQPQHF; DNA: TGCAGTGCTAGAACGGACGGCAATCAGCCCCAGCATTTT
V: TRBV7-6; length: 13; size: few; D: TRBD1; J: TRBJ1-1; CDR3: CASSYQGAAGAFF; DNA: TGTGCCAGCAGCTACCAGGGGGCGGCGGGAGCTTTCTTT
V: TRBV11-3; length: 12; size: many; D: .; J: TRBJ2-1; CDR3: CASSLTTYEQFF; DNA: TGTGCCAGCAGTCTCACGACTTATGAGCAGTTCTTC
V: TRBV11-2; length: 15; size: many; D: .; J: TRBJ2-5; CDR3: CASSLDLQGRETQYF; DNA: TGTGCCAGCAGCTTAGATCTACAGGGAAGAGAGACCCAGTACTTC
V: TRBV6-4; length: 12; size: many; D: .; J: TRBJ1-2; CDR3: CASSDHIWGYTF; DNA: TGTGCCAGCAGTGATCATATCTGGGGCTACACCTTC
V: TRBV5-1; length: 15; size: few; D: .; J: TRBJ2-6; CDR3: CASSWGNSGANVLTF; DNA: TGCGCCAGCAGCTGGGGGAACTCTGGGGCCAACGTCCTGACTTTC
V: TRBV5-5; length: 14; size: few; D: TRBD1; J: TRBJ1-4; CDR3: CASSQGTANEKLFF; DNA: TGTGCCAGCAGCCAAGGGACAGCAAATGAAAAACTGTTTTTT
V: TRBV28; length: 15; size: .; D: TRBD1; J: TRBJ1-2; CDR3: CASSPPGQGGYGYTF; DNA: TGTGCCAGCAGCCCACCAGGACAGGGCGGCTATGGCTACACCTTC
V: TRBV20-1; length: 14; size: many; D: .; J: TRBJ1-5; CDR3: CSASIGQNNQPQHF; DNA: TGCAGTGCTTCCATTGGACAGAACAATCAGCCCCAGCATTTT
V: TRBV7-7; length: 13; size: many; D: .; J: TRBJ2-7; CDR3: CASSLGVSYEQYF; DNA: TGTGCCAGCAGCTTAGGAGTATCGTACGAGCAGTACTTC
V: TRBV7-6; length: 14; size: .; D: .; J: TRBJ2-1; CDR3: CASSWVGKYNEQFF; DNA: TGTGCCAGCAGCTGGGTCGGGAAGTACAATGAGCAGTTCTTC
V: TRBV20-1; length: 14; size: many; D: .; J: TRBJ1-3; CDR3: CSAEIGGSGNTIYF; DNA: TGCAGTGCCGAGATAGGGGGATCTGGAAACACCATATATTTT
V: TRBV10-3; length: 14; size: many; D: .; J: TRBJ2-2; CDR3: CAISVTTLTGELFF; DNA: TGTGCCATCAGTGTTACTACACTCACCGGGGAGCTGTTTTTT
V: TRBV21-1; length: 16; size: many; D: .; J: TRBJ1-2; CDR3: CASSKGSRGSLYGYTF; DNA: TGTGCCAGCAGCAAAGGCAGCAGGGGCTCCCTCTATGGCTACACCTTC
V: TRBV7-2; length: 15; size: many; D: TRBD1; J: TRBJ2-5; CDR3: CASRQPGQGLETQYF; DNA: TGTGCCAGCAGACAGCCGGGACAGGGTTTGGAGACCCAGTACTTC
V: TRBV7-2; length: 17; size: few; D: TRBD1; J: TRBJ1-2; CDR3: CASSRAGQGASNYGYTF; DNA: TGTGCCAGCAGCCGCGCAGGACAGGGGGCGTCTAACTATGGCTACACCTTC
V: TRBV5-1; length: 14; size: many; D: .; J: TRBJ2-3; CDR3: CASSLDRRTDTQYF; DNA: TGCGCCAGCAGCTTAGACAGGCGCACAGATACGCAGTATTTT
V: TRBV18; length: 19; size: .; D: .; J: TRBJ2-6; CDR3: CASSSTLGQHGRGANVLTF; DNA: TGTGCCAGCTCATCCACGTTAGGACAGCACGGTCGTGGGGCCAACGTCCTGACTTTC
V: TRBV4-1; length: 15; size: few; D: .; J: TRBJ1-1; CDR3: CASSNGRGMNTEAFF; DNA: TGCGCCAGCAGCAACGGGCGAGGCATGAACACTGAAGCTTTCTTT
V: TRBV9; length: 13; size: few; D: .; J: TRBJ1-2; CDR3: CASSSDGISGYTF; DNA: TGTGCCAGCAGCAGCGACGGGATATCGGGCTACACCTTC
V: TRBV7-9; length: 14; size: many; D: .; J: TRBJ2-5; CDR3: CASSPGTEQETQYF; DNA: TGTGCCAGCAGCCCAGGGACGGAGCAAGAGACCCAGTACTTC
V: TRBV19; length: 15; size: many; D: TRBD1; J: TRBJ1-5; CDR3: CASRQNRGGNQPQHF; DNA: TGTGCCAGTAGGCAGAACAGGGGTGGCAATCAGCCCCAGCATTTT
V: TRBV29-1; length: 13; size: few; D: .; J: TRBJ2-7; CDR3: CSAAPGGTYEQYF; DNA: TGCAGCGCCGCTCCCGGGGGAACCTACGAGCAGTACTTC
V: TRBV27; length: 14; size: many; D: .; J: TRBJ1-6; CDR3: CASSLGGAGTPLHF; DNA: TGTGCCAGCAGTTTAGGTGGGGCGGGGACACCCCTCCACTTT
V: TRBV7-8; length: 15; size: many; D: TRBD2; J: TRBJ2-3; CDR3: CASSLERGGTDTQYF; DNA: TGTGCCAGCAGCTTAGAGCGGGGGGGCACAGATACGCAGTATTTT
V: TRBV6-2/TRBV6-3; length: 18; size: few; D: .; J: TRBJ2-5; CDR3: CASSSIVRLVNAGETQYF; DNA: TGTGCCAGCAGTTCAATCGTCCGACTAGTGAACGCGGGAGAGACCCAGTACTTC
V: TRBV4-1; length: 16; size: few; D: .; J: TRBJ2-2; CDR3: CASSQDYAGDTGELFF; DNA: TGCGCCAGCAGCCAAGATTACGCAGGGGACACCGGGGAGCTGTTTTTT
V: TRBV7-9; length: 17; size: few; D: TRBD2; J: TRBJ2-2; CDR3: CASSLGGLASGTGELFF; DNA: TGTGCCAGCAGCTTAGGGGGACTAGCGTCGGGCACCGGGGAGCTGTTTTTT
V: TRBV2; length: 12; size: few; D: .; J: TRBJ2-3; CDR3: CASNQGSDTQYF; DNA: TGTGCCAGCAATCAGGGATCAGATACGCAGTATTTT
V: TRBV9; length: 14; size: many; D: .; J: TRBJ2-5; CDR3: CASSTVGTLETQYF; DNA: TGTGCCAGCAGCACCGTCGGGACCCTAGAGACCCAGTACTTC
V: TRBV6-1; length: 17; size: many; D: .; J: TRBJ1-1; CDR3: CASSEARKFGRDTEAFF; DNA: TGTGCCAGCAGTGAAGCGCGAAAATTTGGGAGGGACACTGAAGCTTTCTTT